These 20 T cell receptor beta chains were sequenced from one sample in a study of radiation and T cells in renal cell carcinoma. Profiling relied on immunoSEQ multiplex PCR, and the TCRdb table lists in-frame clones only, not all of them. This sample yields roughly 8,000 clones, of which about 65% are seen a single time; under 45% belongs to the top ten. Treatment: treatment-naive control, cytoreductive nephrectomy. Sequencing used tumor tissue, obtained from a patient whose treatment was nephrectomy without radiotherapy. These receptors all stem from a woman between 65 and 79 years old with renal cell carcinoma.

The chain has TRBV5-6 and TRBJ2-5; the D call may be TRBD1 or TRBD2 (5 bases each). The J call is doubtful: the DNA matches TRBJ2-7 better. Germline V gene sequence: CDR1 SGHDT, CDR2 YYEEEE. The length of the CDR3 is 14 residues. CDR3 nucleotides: TGTGCCAGCAGCCGGGACCTAAGAGTGGGCGAGCAGTACTTC. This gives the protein CASSRDLRVGEQYF.

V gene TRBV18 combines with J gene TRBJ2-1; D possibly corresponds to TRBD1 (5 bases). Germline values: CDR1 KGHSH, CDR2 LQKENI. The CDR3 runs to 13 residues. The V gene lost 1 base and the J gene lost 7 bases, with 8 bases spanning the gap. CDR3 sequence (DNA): TGTGCCAGCTCACCACTTAGGGGTAATGAGCAGTTCTTC. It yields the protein CASSPLRGNEQFF. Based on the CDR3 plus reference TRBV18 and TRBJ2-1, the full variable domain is NAGVMQNPRHLVRRRGQEARLRCSPMKGHSHVYWYRQLPEEGLKFMVYLQKENIIDESGMPKERFSAEFPKEGPSILRIQQVVRGDSAAYFCASSPLRGNEQFFGPGTRLTVL.

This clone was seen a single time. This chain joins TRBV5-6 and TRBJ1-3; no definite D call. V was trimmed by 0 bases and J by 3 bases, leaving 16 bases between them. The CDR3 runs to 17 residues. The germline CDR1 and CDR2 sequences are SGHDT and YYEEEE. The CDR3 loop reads CASSLGSNPALGNTIYF. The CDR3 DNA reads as TGTGCCAGCAGCTTGGGTAGCAACCCGGCCCTTGGAAACACCATATATTTT. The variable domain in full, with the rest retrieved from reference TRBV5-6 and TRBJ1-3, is DAGVTQSPTHLIKTRGQQVTLRCSPKSGHDTVSWYQQALGQGPQFIFQYYEEEERQRGNFPDRFSGHQFPNYSSELNVNALLLGDSALYLCASSLGSNPALGNTIYFGEGSWLTVV.

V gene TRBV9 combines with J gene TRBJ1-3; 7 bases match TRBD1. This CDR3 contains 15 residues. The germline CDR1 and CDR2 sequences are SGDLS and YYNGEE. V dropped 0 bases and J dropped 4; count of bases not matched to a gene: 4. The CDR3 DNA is TGTGCCAGCAGCGTAGGGCTGGACAGGGGAAACACCATATATTTT. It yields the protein CASSVGLDRGNTIYF.

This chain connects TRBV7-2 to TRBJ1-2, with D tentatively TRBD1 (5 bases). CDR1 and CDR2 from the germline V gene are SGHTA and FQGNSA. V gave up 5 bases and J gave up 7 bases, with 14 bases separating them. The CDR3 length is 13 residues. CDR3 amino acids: CASSRAIGAGYTF. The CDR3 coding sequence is TGTGCCAGCAGCCGGGCTATCGGGGCTGGCTACACCTTC. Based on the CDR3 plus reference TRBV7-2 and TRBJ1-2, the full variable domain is GAGVSQSPSNKVTEKGKDVELRCDPISGHTALYWYRQSLGQGLEFLIYFQGNSAPDKSGLPSDRFSAERTGGSVSTLTIQRTQQEDSAVYLCASSRAIGAGYTFGSGTRLTVV.

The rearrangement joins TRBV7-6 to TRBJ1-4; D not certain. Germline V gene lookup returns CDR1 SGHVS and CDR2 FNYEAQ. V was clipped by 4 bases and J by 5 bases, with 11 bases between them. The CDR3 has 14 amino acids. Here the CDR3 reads CASSSDRDNEKLFF. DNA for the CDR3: TGTGCCAGCAGCTCGGACCGAGACAATGAAAAACTGTTTTTT.

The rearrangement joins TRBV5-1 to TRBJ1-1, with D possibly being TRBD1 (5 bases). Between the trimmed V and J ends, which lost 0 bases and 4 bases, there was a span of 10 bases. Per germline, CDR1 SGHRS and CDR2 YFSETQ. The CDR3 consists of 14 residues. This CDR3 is CASSLVVGGTEAFF. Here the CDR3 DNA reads TGCGCCAGCAGCTTGGTAGTGGGGGGCACTGAAGCTTTCTTT.

The CDR3: CASSPAFTDTQYF. CDR3 coding DNA: TGTGCCAGCAGCCCGGCCTTCACAGATACGCAGTATTTT. The J gene is TRBJ2-3, the V gene TRBV5-6; no firm D call. The length of the CDR3 is 13 residues. The germline V gene has CDR1 SGHDT and CDR2 YYEEEE. The V and J ends lost 4 bases and 2 bases respectively, with 8 bases between them.

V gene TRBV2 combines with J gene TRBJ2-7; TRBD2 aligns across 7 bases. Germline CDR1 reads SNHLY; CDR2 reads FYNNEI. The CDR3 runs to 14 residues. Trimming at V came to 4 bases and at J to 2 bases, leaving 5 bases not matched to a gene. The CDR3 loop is CASSGLARPYEQYF. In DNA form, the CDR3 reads TGTGCCAGCAGTGGACTAGCCAGGCCCTACGAGCAGTACTTC.

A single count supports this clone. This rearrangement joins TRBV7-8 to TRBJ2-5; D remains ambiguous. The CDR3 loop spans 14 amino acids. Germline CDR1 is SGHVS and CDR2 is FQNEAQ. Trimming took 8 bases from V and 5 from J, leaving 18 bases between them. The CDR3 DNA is TGTGCCAGCGTGTCAACTACTACCCATGAGACCCAGTACTTC. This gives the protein CASVSTTTHETQYF.

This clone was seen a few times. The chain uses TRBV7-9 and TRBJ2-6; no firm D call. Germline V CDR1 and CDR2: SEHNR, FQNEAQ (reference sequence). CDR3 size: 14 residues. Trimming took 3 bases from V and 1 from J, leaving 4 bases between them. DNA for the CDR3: TGTGCCAGCAGCTTTACGTCTGGGGCCAACGTCCTGACTTTC. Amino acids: CASSFTSGANVLTF. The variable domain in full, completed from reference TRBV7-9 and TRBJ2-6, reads DTGVSQNPRHKITKRGQNVTFRCDPISEHNRLYWYRQTLGQGPEFLTYFQNEAQLEKSRLLSDRFSAERPKGSFSTLEIQRTEQGDSAMYLCASSFTSGANVLTFGAGSRLTVL.

The CDR3 loop is CASSFFRRGGYYGYTF. The CDR3 DNA reads TGTGCCAGCAGCTTTTTTAGGAGGGGTGGGTACTATGGCTACACCTTC. The chain combines TRBV7-9 with TRBJ1-2; D is perhaps TRBD1 (5 bases). The CDR3 runs 16 residues. Trimming took off 3 bases at V and 3 bases at J, with 17 bases between the two ends. Germline V CDR1 and CDR2: SEHNR, FQNEAQ (reference sequence).

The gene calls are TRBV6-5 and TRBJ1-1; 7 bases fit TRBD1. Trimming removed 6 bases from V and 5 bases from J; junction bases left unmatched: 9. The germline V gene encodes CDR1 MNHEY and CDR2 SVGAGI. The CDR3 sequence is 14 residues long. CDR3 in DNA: TGTGCCAGCAGACTTACACAGGGGACTACTGAAGCTTTCTTT. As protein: CASRLTQGTTEAFF.

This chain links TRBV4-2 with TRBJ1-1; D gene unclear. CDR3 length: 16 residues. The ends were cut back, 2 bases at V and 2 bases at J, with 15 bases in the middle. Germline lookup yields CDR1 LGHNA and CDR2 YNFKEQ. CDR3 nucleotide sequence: TGTGCCAGCAGCCAACCTGGGGTTTTTGGAAACACTGAAGCTTTCTTT. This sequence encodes CASSQPGVFGNTEAFF.

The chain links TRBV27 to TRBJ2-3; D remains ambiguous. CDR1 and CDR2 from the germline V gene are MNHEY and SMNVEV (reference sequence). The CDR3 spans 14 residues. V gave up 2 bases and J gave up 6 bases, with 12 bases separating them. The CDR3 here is CASSLRPPGDTQYF. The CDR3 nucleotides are TGTGCCAGCAGTTTACGGCCCCCTGGGGATACGCAGTATTTT.

The CDR3 sequence: CASSQTTGTTYNEQFF. CDR3 nucleotide sequence: TGTGCCAGCAGCCAAACCACCGGGACTACCTACAATGAGCAGTTCTTC. The V and J genes are TRBV11-2 and TRBJ2-1, with TRBD2 matching over 7 bases. This CDR3 has 16 residues. Trimming cost V 5 bases and J 2 bases; bases outside gene matches: 9. Germline V CDR1 and CDR2: SGHAT, FQNNGV.

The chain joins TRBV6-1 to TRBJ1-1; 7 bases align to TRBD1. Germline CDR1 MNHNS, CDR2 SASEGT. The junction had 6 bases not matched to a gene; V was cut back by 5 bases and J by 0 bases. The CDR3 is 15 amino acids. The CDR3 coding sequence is TGTGCCAGCAGTTCCGGGACAGACATGAACACTGAAGCTTTCTTT. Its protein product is CASSSGTDMNTEAFF.

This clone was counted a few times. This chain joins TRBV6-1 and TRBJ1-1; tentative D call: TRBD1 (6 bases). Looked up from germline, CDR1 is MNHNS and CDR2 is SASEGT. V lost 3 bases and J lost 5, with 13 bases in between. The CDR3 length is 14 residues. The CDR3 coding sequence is TGTGCCAGCAGTGACTATCAGGGGCGGACTGAAGCTTTCTTT. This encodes CASSDYQGRTEAFF.

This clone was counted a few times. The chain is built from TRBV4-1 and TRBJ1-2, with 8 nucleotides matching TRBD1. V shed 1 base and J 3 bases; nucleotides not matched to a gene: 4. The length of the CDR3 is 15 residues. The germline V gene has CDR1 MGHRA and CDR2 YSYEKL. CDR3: CASSQGTGMDYGYTF. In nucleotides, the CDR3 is TGCGCCAGCAGCCAAGGGACAGGGATGGACTATGGCTACACCTTC.

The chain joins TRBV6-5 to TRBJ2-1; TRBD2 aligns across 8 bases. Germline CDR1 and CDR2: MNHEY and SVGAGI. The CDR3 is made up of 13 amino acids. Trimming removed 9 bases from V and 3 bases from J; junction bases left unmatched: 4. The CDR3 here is CASQRGGYNEQFF. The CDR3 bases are TGTGCCAGTCAACGGGGGGGCTACAATGAGCAGTTCTTC.